The 8 T cell receptor beta chains listed next were all sequenced from one sample in a study of cytomegalovirus exposure and HLA in healthy donors. 13 Jbeta primers and 60 Vbeta primers were used for the PCR. Repertoires were generated with immunoSEQ multiplex PCR, while TCRdb's copy carries only in-frame clones and drops some. The sample has approximately 110,000 clones; around 80% are singletons. Material: PBMCs. These receptors were obtained from a woman between 40 and 50 years old in good health and CMV-seronegative.

This clone was detected once. V and J are TRBV10-3 and TRBJ1-1; 8 bases are shared with TRBD1. V lost 3 bases to trimming and J lost 5 bases; unmatched junction nucleotides: 8. The CDR3 is 15 amino acids. Germline V lookup: CDR1 ENHRY, CDR2 SYGVKD. The CDR3 reads CAISDLQGGITEAFF. The CDR3 nucleotides read TGTGCCATCAGTGACCTACAGGGGGGGATTACTGAAGCTTTCTTT.

The rearrangement joins TRBV27 to TRBJ1-1; the match to TRBD1 covers 10 bases. The CDR3 has 17 amino acids. Germline CDR1 reads MNHEY; CDR2 reads SMNVEV (reference sequence). V trimming: 5 bases; J trimming: 0 bases; junction bases outside the gene matches: 9. This CDR3 is CASSKSTGGFMNTEAFF. The CDR3 DNA is TGTGCCAGCAGTAAGTCGACAGGGGGCTTTATGAACACTGAAGCTTTCTTT.

This clone was recorded only once. This chain connects TRBV11-2 to TRBJ2-3, with 12 bases fitting TRBD2. Trimming at V came to 4 bases and at J to 3 bases, leaving 2 bases not matched to a gene. This CDR3 contains 15 residues. Germline-derived CDR1 and CDR2 are SGHAT and FQNNGV. The CDR3 protein is CASSSSGRATDTQYF. Here the CDR3 DNA reads TGTGCCAGCAGCTCTAGCGGGAGGGCTACAGATACGCAGTATTTT.

This clone has more than one count but fewer than ten. V gene TRBV6-6 combines with J gene TRBJ1-2; 8 bases fit TRBD1. Trimming cost V 4 bases and J 4 bases; bases outside gene matches: 5. From germline, CDR1 is MNHNY and CDR2 SVGAGI (reference sequence). CDR3 length: 14 amino acids. CDR3 nucleotide sequence: TGTGCCAGCAGTTCTTGGACAGGGATCTATGGCTACACCTTC. Amino acids: CASSSWTGIYGYTF.

This clone was observed a single time. The V gene is TRBV7-2, the J gene TRBJ2-7; 8 positions match TRBD1. This CDR3 is built from 15 residues. Germline CDR1 reads SGHTA; CDR2 reads FQGNSA. V lost 5 bases and J lost 2; bases outside the gene matches: 8. For the CDR3, the DNA is TGTGCCAGCAGCGATCGGGACAGGTTTACCTACGAGCAGTACTTC. Translating it yields CASSDRDRFTYEQYF.

This clone was seen only once. The V gene is TRBV7-2, the J gene TRBJ2-1; 8 nucleotides align to TRBD2. The CDR3 loop spans 16 amino acids. V shed 2 bases and J 5 bases; nucleotides not matched to a gene: 8. Germline assignment: CDR1 SGHTA and CDR2 FQGNSA. For the CDR3, the DNA is TGTGCCAGCAGCTTATCAAGCGGGAGTATCCACAATGAGCAGTTCTTC. Encoded protein: CASSLSSGSIHNEQFF.

Only a few counts were recorded for this clone. The chain combines TRBV6-1 with TRBJ2-2; TRBD1 aligns across 9 bases. The CDR3 is 15 amino acids. V lost 9 bases, J lost 4 bases, and 9 bases stayed unmatched. Germline V gene sequence: CDR1 MNHNS, CDR2 SASEGT. For the CDR3, the DNA is TGTGCCAGTATCCGGGACAGGGCTGTCACCGGGGAGCTGTTTTTT. Translating gives CASIRDRAVTGELFF.

The rearrangement links TRBV10-3 to TRBJ1-1; tentatively, D is TRBD1 (6 bases). V dropped 6 bases and J dropped 1 base, with 9 bases sitting between them. The CDR3 contains 13 residues. CDR1 ENHRY and CDR2 SYGVKD come from the germline V gene. The CDR3 nucleotides are TGTGCCATCAGAGGACAGCAGAACACTGAAGCTTTCTTT. This gives the protein CAIRGQQNTEAFF.